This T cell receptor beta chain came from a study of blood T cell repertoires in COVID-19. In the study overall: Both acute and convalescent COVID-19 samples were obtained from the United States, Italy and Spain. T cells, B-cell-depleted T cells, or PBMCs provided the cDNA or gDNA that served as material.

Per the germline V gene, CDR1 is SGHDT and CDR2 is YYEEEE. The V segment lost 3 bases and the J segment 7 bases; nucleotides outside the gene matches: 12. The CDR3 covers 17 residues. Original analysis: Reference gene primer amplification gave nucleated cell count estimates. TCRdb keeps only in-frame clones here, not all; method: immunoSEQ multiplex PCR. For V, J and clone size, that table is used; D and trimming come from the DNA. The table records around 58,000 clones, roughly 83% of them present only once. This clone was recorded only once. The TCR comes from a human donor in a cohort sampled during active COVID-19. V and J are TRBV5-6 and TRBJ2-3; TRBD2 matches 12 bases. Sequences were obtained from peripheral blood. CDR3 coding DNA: TGTGCCAGCAGCTGGGAGACGCTAGCGGGGGGGCGAAATACGCAGTATTTT. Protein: CASSWETLAGGRNTQYF. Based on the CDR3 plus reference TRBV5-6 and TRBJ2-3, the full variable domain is DAGVTQSPTHLIKTRGQQVTLRCSPKSGHDTVSWYQQALGQGPQFIFQYYEEEERQRGNFPDRFSGHQFPNYSSELNVNALLLGDSALYLCASSWETLAGGRNTQYFGPGTRLTVL.